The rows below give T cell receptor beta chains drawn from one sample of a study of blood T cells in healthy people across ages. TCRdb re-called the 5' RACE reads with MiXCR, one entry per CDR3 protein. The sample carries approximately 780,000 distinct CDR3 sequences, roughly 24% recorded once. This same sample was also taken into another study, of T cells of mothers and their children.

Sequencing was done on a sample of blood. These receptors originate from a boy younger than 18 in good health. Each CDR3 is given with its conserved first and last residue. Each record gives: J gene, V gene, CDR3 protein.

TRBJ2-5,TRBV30,CAWSSQSGETQYF
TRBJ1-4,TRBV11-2,CASSGLGEKPFF
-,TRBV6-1,CASSEVRVSEQFF
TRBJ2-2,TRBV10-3,CAISGPAAGDLTGELFF
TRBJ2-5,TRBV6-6,CASRPTGGVQETQYF
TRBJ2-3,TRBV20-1,CSARDFGSSGGPNTDTQYF
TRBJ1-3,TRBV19,CASSILSSGNTIYF
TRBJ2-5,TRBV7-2,CASSFLGVRETQYF
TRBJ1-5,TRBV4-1,CASSLGRLLASNGNQPQHF
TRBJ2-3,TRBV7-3,CASSYLDSTDTQYF
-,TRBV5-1,CASRAGGPKDEQFF
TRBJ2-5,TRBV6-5,CASTDSGGEEETQYF
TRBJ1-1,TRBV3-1,CASSQEAGKTEAFF
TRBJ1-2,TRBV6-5,CASSQHDRGIDGYTF
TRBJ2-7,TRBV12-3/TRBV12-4,CASSPGTGIEQYF
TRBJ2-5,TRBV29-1,CSVKRVAGGRETQYF
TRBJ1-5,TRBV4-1,CASSPRESQPQHF
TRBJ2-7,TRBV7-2,CASSFRGVYEQYF
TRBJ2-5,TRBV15,CATSREGRETQYF
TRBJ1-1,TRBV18,CASSPTRQAEAFF
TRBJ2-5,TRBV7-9,CASSRDSLQETQYF
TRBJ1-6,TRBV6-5,CASSRAGASPLHF
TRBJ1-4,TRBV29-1,CSVESGENEKLFF
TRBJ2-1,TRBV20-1,CSVGGGRGHNEQFF
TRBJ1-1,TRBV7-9,CAGSSGTSTEAFF
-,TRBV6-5,CASSYLGTRSYEQYF
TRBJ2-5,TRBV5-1,CASSGGEGTGETQYF
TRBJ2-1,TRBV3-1,CASSQAGGFGNNEQFF
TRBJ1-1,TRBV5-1,CASSSGQGLKVNTEAFF
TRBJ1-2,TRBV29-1,CSVEIGVYDGYTF
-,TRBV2,CASKTPHSYNEQFF
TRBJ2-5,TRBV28,CASASSGGRYGETQYF
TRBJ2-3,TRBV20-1,CSARALDTQYF
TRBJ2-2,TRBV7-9,CASSSTGTGNTGELFF
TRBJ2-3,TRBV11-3,CASSAGLAGSTDTQYF
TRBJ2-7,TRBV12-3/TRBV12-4,CASRTDSVSYEQYF
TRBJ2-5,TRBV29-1,CSVWTLETQYF
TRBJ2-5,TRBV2,CASRDRVETQYF
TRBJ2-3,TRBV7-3,CASSSGLAGELGTDTQYF
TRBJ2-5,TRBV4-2,CASSQEWADQETQYF
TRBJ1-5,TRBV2,CASSDRDRQPQHF
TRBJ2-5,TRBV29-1,CSAMTTQDTQYF
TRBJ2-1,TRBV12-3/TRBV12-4,CASIMGAGGYNEQFF
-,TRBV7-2,CASSSETSGGEQFF
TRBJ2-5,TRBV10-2,CASSTPANKETQYF
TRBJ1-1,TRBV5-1,CASSQAGTGGTEAFF
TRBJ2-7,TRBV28,CASSFLAGGFDHEQYF
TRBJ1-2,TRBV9,CASSADTLWGYTF
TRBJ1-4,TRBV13,CASSLSGQGARAEKLFF
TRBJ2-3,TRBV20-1,CSARARGEADTQYF
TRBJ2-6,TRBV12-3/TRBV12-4,CASSLRTGGSGANVLTF
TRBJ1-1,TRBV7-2,CASSARLKNTEAFF
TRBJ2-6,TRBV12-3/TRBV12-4,CASSFRRLSGANVLTF
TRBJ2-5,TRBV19,CASSGQLWEQYF
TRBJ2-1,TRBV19,CASSNVGEYNEQFF
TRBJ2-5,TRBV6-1,CASSEWGGQESQYF
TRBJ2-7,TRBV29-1,CSVSGGRAYEQYF
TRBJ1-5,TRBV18,CASSKSEGTGPQHF
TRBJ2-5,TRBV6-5,CASSFDGRGQGTQYF
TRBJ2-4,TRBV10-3,CAISQVAAKNIQYF